Described below is a single T cell receptor beta chain sequence and its context. The data were taken from a study of blood T cell repertoires in COVID-19. Study summary: Collection of acute and convalescent COVID-19 samples took place in the United States, Italy and Spain. The cDNA or gDNA used as material had been derived from T cells, B-cell-depleted T cells, or PBMCs.

Seattle-derived patients entered the study during active infection and were followed longitudinally. V was trimmed by 6 bases and J by 4 bases, leaving 15 bases between them. Germline assignment: CDR1 LGHNT and CDR2 FRNRAP. The CDR3 covers 14 residues. In the study's own analysis: Amplifying reference gene primers gave estimates of nucleated cell counts. The assay was immunoSEQ multiplex PCR, and TCRdb's table has in-frame clones only and misses some. V and J calls and clone size come straight from that table; D and trimming were deduced from the DNA. The table includes fewer than 450,000 clones, around 86% detected once.

This TCR came from a woman aged 45-60 years with COVID-19, enrolled during active disease. The V call is TRBV12-5, the J call TRBJ1-1; D unresolved. The sequencing input was peripheral blood. The CDR3, as DNA: TGTGCTAGTGGGAGACAAGGGAGTGGCACTGAAGCTTTCTTT. Protein product: CASGRQGSGTEAFF.